What follows are 8 T cell receptor beta chains derived from one specimen sequenced in a study of blood T cell repertoires in COVID-19. Using immunoSEQ multiplex PCR, the repertoire was profiled, and TCRdb retains in-frame clones only, with some absent. The sample lists a few hundred thousand clones; about 90% were seen once. Material: PBMCs or T cells enriched from blood (not recorded which). These receptors were taken from a woman aged 40 to 50 who had been exposed to COVID-19.

This clone came up a few times. The chain combines TRBV2 with TRBJ1-2; D gene uncertain. The V end lost 3 bases, the J end lost 3 bases, and 8 bases lay between the germline ends. The CDR3 totals 13 residues. Germline loops: CDR1 SNHLY, CDR2 FYNNEI. CDR3 region: CASSEWRDYGYTF. The CDR3 DNA reads as TGTGCCAGCAGTGAGTGGAGGGACTATGGCTACACCTTC.

This chain links TRBV7-9 with TRBJ1-1; 7 bases map to TRBD1. V lost 0 bases and J lost 0; bases outside the gene matches: 1. Germline V gene sequence: CDR1 SEHNR, CDR2 FQNEAQ (reference sequence). CDR3 length: 15 residues. This CDR3 is CASSLATGMNTEAFF. The CDR3 bases are TGTGCCAGCAGCTTAGCGACAGGGATGAACACTGAAGCTTTCTTT.

The rearrangement joins TRBV25-1 to TRBJ2-7; weak D call: TRBD2 (5 bases). CDR3 size: 13 residues. Germline V lookup: CDR1 MGHDK, CDR2 SYGVNS. Deletions cut 3 bases from V and 3 bases from J, with 9 bases between. Written as DNA, the CDR3 is TGTGCCAGCAGTGAGGGTGCGGGCTACGAGCAGTACTTC. Protein product: CASSEGAGYEQYF.

V usage is TRBV7-2 and J usage is TRBJ2-1, with 15 bases identical to TRBD2. Germline CDR1 is SGHTA and CDR2 is FQGNSA. This CDR3 spans 15 amino acids. Trimming removed 5 bases from V and 8 bases from J; junction bases left unmatched: 4. The CDR3, as DNA: TGTGCCAGCAGCCCTGGGACTAGCGGGAGGTATGAGCAGTTCTTC. Its translation is CASSPGTSGRYEQFF. The full variable domain, with the rest looked up from reference TRBV7-2 and TRBJ2-1, is GAGVSQSPSNKVTEKGKDVELRCDPISGHTALYWYRQSLGQGLEFLIYFQGNSAPDKSGLPSDRFSAERTGGSVSTLTIQRTQQEDSAVYLCASSPGTSGRYEQFFGPGTRLTVL.

The chain links TRBV4-1 to TRBJ1-2; a weak D match, TRBD1 (6 bases). The V gene lost 4 bases and the J gene lost 1 base, with 19 bases spanning the gap. CDR1 and CDR2 (germline): MGHRA, YSYEKL. CDR3 size: 17 residues. The DNA of the CDR3 is TGCGCCAGCAGCCTCATCCCGGGGGGGCCCCTTAACTATGGCTACACCTTC. This gives the protein CASSLIPGGPLNYGYTF.

This clone was seen a single time. V and J are TRBV12-3 or TRBV12-4 and TRBJ2-1; tentatively, D is TRBD2 (5 bases). V was cut by 1 base and J by 7 bases, with 8 bases left in between. The CDR3 totals 13 residues. The CDR3 here is CASSLVRTNEQFF. The CDR3 nucleotides are TGTGCCAGCAGTTTAGTTCGGACTAATGAGCAGTTCTTC.

The chain is built from TRBV5-1 and TRBJ2-5; 9 positions agree with TRBD2. Germline CDR1 SGHRS, CDR2 YFSETQ. The CDR3 runs 15 residues. The trim removed 0 bases at V and 3 bases at J, leaving 3 bases unmatched. The CDR3 loop is CASSLELAGKETQYF. The CDR3 coding sequence is TGCGCCAGCAGCTTGGAGCTAGCGGGAAAAGAGACCCAGTACTTC.

The V gene is TRBV11-2, the J gene TRBJ1-1; 9 bases map to TRBD1. This CDR3 contains 15 residues. CDR1 and CDR2 from the germline V gene are SGHAT and FQNNGV. After removal of 4 bases from V and 5 bases from J, the junction contained 8 bases not matched to a gene. The CDR3 reads CASSSSDRGDTEAFF. CDR3 DNA sequence: TGTGCCAGCAGCTCGAGCGACAGGGGGGATACTGAAGCTTTCTTT.